Each of the 30 T cell receptor beta chains below was sequenced from the same sample in a study of OX40 agonist ivuxolimab in advanced cancers. Here immunoSEQ multiplex PCR was the method, and the copy in TCRdb shows in-frame clones only, minus some. The data show some 73,000 clones, about 91% seen once. The input for sequencing was CD4+ or CD8+ T cells sorted from blood, taken in a trial of the OX40 agonist ivuxolimab. These receptors were obtained from an adult with an advanced solid tumor such as melanoma, head and neck, liver or kidney cancer.

The chain joins TRBV19 to TRBJ1-6, with D possibly being TRBD1 (6 bases). The CDR3 totals 13 residues. The V end lost 8 bases, the J end lost 7 bases, and 12 bases lay between the germline ends. From germline, CDR1 is LNHDA and CDR2 SQIVND (reference sequence). CDR3 nucleotide sequence: TGTGCCAGTGCACAGGGTGGAAATTCACCCCTCCACTTT. It codes for CASAQGGNSPLHF.

This chain uses TRBV9 with TRBJ2-5, with 10 bases matching TRBD2. J was trimmed by 2 bases and V by 0 bases; bases with no gene match: 4. The CDR3 loop spans 16 amino acids. Germline values: CDR1 SGDLS, CDR2 YYNGEE. CDR3 region: CASSVGWTSGQETQYF. The CDR3 DNA reads TGTGCCAGCAGCGTAGGTTGGACTAGCGGACAAGAGACCCAGTACTTC.

This chain uses TRBV5-4 with TRBJ1-2; 8 bases align to TRBD1. Germline CDR1 reads SGHNT; CDR2 reads YYREEE (reference sequence). This CDR3 is 14 amino acids long. The V gene end was trimmed by 2 bases and the J gene end by 7 bases; junction bases not matched to a gene: 7. The CDR3 DNA is TGTGCCAGCAGCTTCGCAGGGGGCTTGGGTGGCTACACCTTC. Residues: CASSFAGGLGGYTF.

This clone was found once. Other DNA sequences in this sample translate to the same CDR3. The gene calls are TRBV6-5 and TRBJ1-2; D ambiguous. This CDR3 has 11 residues. V shed 5 bases and J shed 5 bases, with 6 bases lying between them. Germline V gene data show CDR1 as MNHEY and CDR2 as SVGAGI. The CDR3 loop is CASSDPYGYTF. As DNA, the CDR3 is TGTGCCAGCAGTGACCCGTATGGCTACACCTTC.

The chain joins TRBV7-2 to TRBJ2-1; D gene unclear. The CDR3 contains 15 residues. CDR1 and CDR2 from the germline V gene are SGHTA and FQGNSA. V lost 6 bases and J 4 bases, leaving 16 bases between the germline ends. CDR3: CASSLDWSPYNEQFF. Here the CDR3 DNA reads TGTGCCAGCAGTCTCGACTGGAGCCCTTACAATGAGCAGTTCTTC.

The J gene is TRBJ2-5, the V gene TRBV19, with TRBD2 matching 9 bases. This CDR3 spans 14 amino acids. Germline assignment: CDR1 LNHDA and CDR2 SQIVND (reference sequence). The V segment lost 7 bases and the J segment 1 base; nucleotides outside the gene matches: 4. The CDR3 DNA follows: TGTGCCAGTACGGCGGGGGGGCCCCAAGAGACCCAGTACTTC. Its protein product is CASTAGGPQETQYF.

This rearrangement joins TRBV5-1 to TRBJ2-3, with 9 bases lining up with TRBD2. CDR3 length: 17 residues. Germline assignment: CDR1 SGHRS and CDR2 YFSETQ. The V segment lost 0 bases and the J segment 4 bases; nucleotides outside the gene matches: 9. The CDR3 spells CASSLGLGVAGADTQYF. The CDR3 DNA is TGCGCCAGCAGCTTGGGTCTGGGAGTAGCGGGGGCAGATACGCAGTATTTT.

The gene calls are TRBV6-5 and TRBJ1-6, with a tentative D call TRBD1 (5 bases). There are 14 residues in the CDR3. Germline values: CDR1 MNHEY, CDR2 SVGAGI. Trimming cost V 7 bases and J 9 bases, with 16 bases left between them. CDR3 nucleotides: TGTGCCAGCACCGTTAGGGGAGGAGGTTCACCCCTCCACTTT. Protein product: CASTVRGGGSPLHF.

V and J are TRBV21-1 and TRBJ2-2; the table's D call of TRBD2 was not tested on the DNA. TRBV21-1 is classified as a pseudogene. The CDR3 runs 14 residues. The CDR3 nucleotides are TGTGCCAGCCCCGGGACTATTAACACCGGGGAGCTGTTTTTT. Its protein is CASPGTINTGELFF.

This chain uses TRBV25-1 with TRBJ1-6, with D possibly TRBD1 on 5 matching bases. CDR1 is MGHDK, CDR2 SYGVNS, per germline. This CDR3 is 13 amino acids long. Trimming removed 8 bases from V and 0 bases from J, with 5 bases in between. In nucleotides, the CDR3 is TGTGCCAGCCAGGGCTCCTATAATTCACCCCTCCACTTT. It yields the protein CASQGSYNSPLHF.

CDR3 amino acids: CAWSSWRGRTEAFF. DNA for the CDR3: TGTGCCTGGAGTAGTTGGAGGGGGAGGACTGAAGCTTTCTTT. The rearrangement links TRBV30 to TRBJ1-1, with D perhaps TRBD1 (6 bases). Trimming removed 2 bases from V and 5 bases from J, with 15 bases in between. The CDR3 runs to 14 residues. The germline V gene encodes CDR1 GTSNPN and CDR2 SVGIG (reference sequence).

The chain joins TRBV27 to TRBJ2-7, with a possible D match to TRBD1 (6 bases). CDR3 length: 13 amino acids. V lost 3 bases and J lost 5, with 11 bases in between. Germline lookup yields CDR1 MNHEY and CDR2 SMNVEV (reference sequence). The CDR3 region has the DNA TGTGCCAGCAGTTTGCGCCAGGGGAACGAGCAGTACTTC. This gives the protein CASSLRQGNEQYF.

This clone was detected only a few times. DNA for the CDR3: TGCGCCAGCAGCTTGGGGTCGACCCACGAGCAGTACTTC. The encoded protein is CASSLGSTHEQYF. The gene calls are TRBV5-1 and TRBJ2-7; D is unclear. Germline CDR1 and CDR2: SGHRS and YFSETQ. The germline V and J ends were trimmed by 0 bases and 5 bases, with 9 bases remaining between them. This CDR3 has 13 residues.

This chain links TRBV5-6 with TRBJ2-3, with D perhaps matching TRBD1 (8 bases). Germline V lookup: CDR1 SGHDT, CDR2 YYEEEE. The CDR3 length is 16 residues. Deletions cut 3 bases from V and 1 base from J, with 15 bases between. CDR3 sequence reads: CASSYRQGRGTDTQYF. CDR3 DNA: TGTGCCAGCAGCTATCGACAGGGGAGGGGCACAGATACGCAGTATTTT.

The chain links TRBV11-2 to TRBJ2-7, with 11 positions matching TRBD2. The CDR3 has 15 amino acids. Germline-derived CDR1 and CDR2 are SGHAT and FQNNGV. Unmatched junction bases numbered 6, after V lost 5 bases and J lost 3 bases. The CDR3 nucleotides are TGTGCCAGCAGCCCCTCTAGCGGGGGGTACTACGAGCAGTACTTC. This gives the protein CASSPSSGGYYEQYF.

This clone was counted once. The DNA for the CDR3 is TGTGCCAGCAGCTTTAACAGGACAGGGCGGGGCTACACCTTC. Translating gives CASSFNRTGRGYTF. V and J are TRBV5-5 and TRBJ1-2; 8 bases fit TRBD1. The CDR3 covers 14 residues. The germline V gene has CDR1 SGHKS and CDR2 YYEKEE (reference sequence). After removal of 2 bases from V and 8 bases from J, the junction contained 8 bases not matched to a gene.

This clone was detected only once. The rearrangement uses TRBV7-9 and TRBJ2-3; D ambiguous. This CDR3 comprises 14 residues. V shed 0 bases and J shed 2 bases, with 6 bases lying between them. Per germline, CDR1 SEHNR and CDR2 FQNEAQ (reference sequence). DNA for the CDR3: TGTGCCAGCAGCTTAGCCCAGTACACAGATACGCAGTATTTT. Amino acids: CASSLAQYTDTQYF.

This clone was counted once. The genes are TRBV7-9 and TRBJ2-2; the match to TRBD1 covers 8 bases. Losses at the gene ends were 6 bases for V and 5 bases for J; bases not matched to a gene: 8. The CDR3 loop spans 15 amino acids. Germline CDR1 and CDR2: SEHNR and FQNEAQ (reference sequence). The CDR3 protein is CASRFGQGITGELFF. The DNA of the CDR3 is TGTGCCAGCAGATTCGGACAGGGAATTACCGGGGAGCTGTTTTTT. Supplemented by reference TRBV7-9 and TRBJ2-2, the full variable domain reads DTGVSQNPRHKITKRGQNVTFRCDPISEHNRLYWYRQTLGQGPEFLTYFQNEAQLEKSRLLSDRFSAERPKGSFSTLEIQRTEQGDSAMYLCASRFGQGITGELFFGEGSRLTVL.

This clone was recorded once. This rearrangement joins TRBV7-8 to TRBJ2-3; a possible D gene is TRBD1 (6 bases). CDR1 and CDR2 from the germline V gene are SGHVS and FQNEAQ. The CDR3 has 15 residues. The V and J ends lost 5 bases and 1 base respectively, with 13 bases between them. In nucleotides, the CDR3 is TGTGCCAGCAGCCTATCCGGGACACGCACAGATACGCAGTATTTT. It is translated as CASSLSGTRTDTQYF.

J is TRBJ2-7 and V is TRBV28; TRBD2 agrees at 13 bases. CDR3 length: 14 amino acids. Trimming at V came to 5 bases and at J to 6 bases, leaving 4 bases not matched to a gene. CDR1 and CDR2 from the germline V gene are MDHEN and SYDVKM. The chain's CDR3 is CASSKGLAGFEQYF. The CDR3 DNA reads TGTGCCAGCAGTAAGGGACTAGCGGGGTTCGAGCAGTACTTC.

This chain uses TRBV5-1 with TRBJ2-7; D perhaps matches TRBD1 (6 bases). V dropped 1 base and J dropped 0 bases, with 14 bases sitting between them. The CDR3 contains 16 residues. The germline gives CDR1 SGHRS, CDR2 YFSETQ. CDR3 nucleotides: TGCGCCAGCAGCTTGCGTTCAGGACAGAGCTCCTACGAGCAGTACTTC. Translated, it gives CASSLRSGQSSYEQYF.

The J gene is TRBJ1-5, the V gene TRBV19; D not certain. This CDR3 region has 14 residues. The V gene's germline CDR1 is LNHDA and CDR2 SQIVND (reference sequence). The ends were cut back, 3 bases at V and 5 bases at J, with 11 bases in the middle. The CDR3 loop is CASSMSAVDQPQHF. CDR3 in DNA: TGTGCCAGTAGTATGTCTGCTGTTGATCAGCCCCAGCATTTT.

The V call is TRBV6-5, the J call TRBJ1-4; D is undetermined. CDR3 size: 11 residues. V dropped 6 bases and J dropped 8 bases, with 7 bases sitting between them. In germline, CDR1 is MNHEY, CDR2 SVGAGI. CDR3 amino acids: CASRGQEKLFF. CDR3 bases: TGTGCCAGCAGGGGTCAGGAAAAACTGTTTTTT.

The chain couples TRBV2 to TRBJ2-1; D possibly matches TRBD1 or TRBD2 (5 bases each). Germline V gene sequence: CDR1 SNHLY, CDR2 FYNNEI. With 7 bases removed from V and 8 bases from J, the gap between germline ends came to 21 bases. This CDR3 contains 15 residues. The CDR3 nucleotides are TGTGCCAGCAAACGAATGGCTTGGGGGTCGGATGAGCAGTTCTTC. Protein sequence: CASKRMAWGSDEQFF.

The V call is TRBV9, the J call TRBJ1-6, with 8 bases that match TRBD1. V gave up 4 bases and J gave up 10 bases; unmatched junction bases: 7. CDR3 size: 14 residues. Germline CDR1 SGDLS, CDR2 YYNGEE. The CDR3 sequence is CASSMDRVESPLHF. The DNA for the CDR3 is TGTGCCAGCAGCATGGACAGGGTAGAATCACCCCTCCACTTT.

This rearrangement joins TRBV5-8 to TRBJ1-4, with a possible D match to TRBD1 (5 bases). Germline V lookup: CDR1 SGHTS, CDR2 YDEGEE. CDR3 length: 16 amino acids. Trimming took 0 bases from V and 4 from J, leaving 13 bases between them. CDR3 amino acids: CASSLGLQGLNEKLFF. The CDR3 nucleotides are TGTGCCAGCAGCTTGGGGCTGCAGGGACTTAATGAAAAACTGTTTTTT.

The table lists this clone with a count of one. The chain has TRBV5-6 and TRBJ2-3, with TRBD1 identical over 7 bases. This CDR3 comprises 16 residues. V dropped 4 bases and J dropped 2; count of bases not matched to a gene: 10. CDR1 and CDR2 from the germline V gene are SGHDT and YYEEEE. In DNA form, the CDR3 reads TGTGCCAGCAGCCGGACGGACAGGATTTACACAGATACGCAGTATTTT. Amino acid sequence: CASSRTDRIYTDTQYF.

The J gene is TRBJ2-2, the V gene TRBV7-3, with TRBD2 as a possible D gene (6 bases). Germline V gives CDR1 SGHTA, CDR2 FQGTGA. CDR3 size: 15 residues. The ends were cut back, 2 bases at V and 1 base at J, with 8 bases in the middle. This CDR3 is CASSLGRGNTGELFF. CDR3 nucleotides: TGTGCCAGCAGCTTAGGGCGGGGGAACACCGGGGAGCTGTTTTTT.

The V call is TRBV18, the J call TRBJ1-2; 7 nucleotides align to TRBD1. Germline V lookup: CDR1 KGHSH, CDR2 LQKENI. The CDR3 runs 16 residues. The trim removed 3 bases at V and 4 bases at J, leaving 11 bases unmatched. The CDR3 loop is CASSPKTGRDAYGYTF. CDR3 DNA: TGTGCCAGCTCACCTAAGACAGGGAGAGACGCCTATGGCTACACCTTC.

The CDR3, as DNA: TGTGCCAGCAGCTTCCGGGATGGCTACACCTTC. Its protein product is CASSFRDGYTF. The chain carries TRBV7-2 and TRBJ1-2; D remains ambiguous. Trimming stripped 3 bases from V and 6 bases from J, with 5 bases between. The CDR3 is 11 residues long. Germline V gene data show CDR1 as SGHTA and CDR2 as FQGNSA.